The 17 T cell receptor beta chains given below trace back to one sample, sequenced in a study of technical replicates of blood from a handful of donors. Repertoires were generated with immunoSEQ multiplex PCR, while TCRdb's copy carries only in-frame clones and drops some. The data show about 71,000 clones, around 97% seen once. Sequencing was carried out using T cells isolated from PBMCs. These receptors all come from a human donor in good health.

The table lists this clone with a count of one. V is TRBV4-2 and J is TRBJ2-5, with 8 bases that match TRBD1. The J segment lost 5 bases and the V segment lost 4 bases, leaving 9 bases of the junction unmatched. Germline loops: CDR1 LGHNA, CDR2 YNFKEQ. CDR3 size: 15 residues. The CDR3 DNA is TGTGCCAGCAGCCTCGTCAGGGGGCCGGGGGAGACCCAGTACTTC. It specifies CASSLVRGPGETQYF.

This sequence joins TRBV7-8 and TRBJ2-1; D might be TRBD2 (6 bases). Germline CDR1 is SGHVS and CDR2 is FQNEAQ. The V end lost 5 bases, the J end lost 5 bases, and 19 bases lay between the germline ends. The CDR3 is 16 residues long. CDR3: CASSPYRRGTHNEQFF. The CDR3 DNA reads as TGTGCCAGCAGCCCCTACCGGCGCGGGACTCACAATGAGCAGTTCTTC.

The chain joins TRBV2 to TRBJ1-4; D remains ambiguous. Trimming cost V 6 bases and J 4 bases, with 6 bases left between them. The V gene's germline CDR1 is SNHLY and CDR2 FYNNEI. The CDR3 covers 12 residues. The CDR3 coding sequence is TGTGCCAGCAGGCGGGATAATGAAAAACTGTTTTTT. Residues: CASRRDNEKLFF.

The rearrangement uses TRBV5-5 and TRBJ1-1; D possibly corresponds to TRBD1 (6 bases). Germline assignment: CDR1 SGHKS and CDR2 YYEKEE (reference sequence). Trimming removed 4 bases at V and 6 bases at J, with 13 bases between. The CDR3 is 13 residues long. CDR3 sequence reads: CASSPGGAPEAFF. DNA for the CDR3: TGTGCCAGCAGCCCCGGGGGGGCTCCTGAAGCTTTCTTT.

V usage is TRBV5-4 and J usage is TRBJ2-2; 7 nucleotides agree with TRBD1. Trimming at V came to 0 bases and at J to 5 bases, leaving 7 bases not matched to a gene. CDR1 SGHNT and CDR2 YYREEE come from the germline V gene (reference sequence). CDR3 length: 16 amino acids. CDR3 coding DNA: TGTGCCAGCAGCTTGGGGGGACAGCCTAGGACCGGGGAGCTGTTTTTT. Translating gives CASSLGGQPRTGELFF.

V usage is TRBV6-6 and J usage is TRBJ2-7; 8 bases match TRBD1. V shed 6 bases and J 6 bases; nucleotides not matched to a gene: 7. CDR3 length: 13 residues. Germline CDR1 MNHNY, CDR2 SVGAGI (reference sequence). The CDR3 DNA sequence: TGTGCCAGCAGAAGCGGACAGGGAGTCGAGCAGTACTTC. Translation gives CASRSGQGVEQYF.

The V gene is TRBV6-1, the J gene TRBJ1-2; D unclear. Germline CDR1 and CDR2: MNHNS and SASEGT. The CDR3 is 14 residues long. V was shortened by 1 base and J by 5 bases, with 11 bases between the two germline ends. The CDR3 DNA reads TGTGCCAGCAGTGAAGGGCAGGCCGGATATGGCTACACCTTC. Protein product: CASSEGQAGYGYTF.

This rearrangement joins TRBV12-5 to TRBJ2-7; D possibly corresponds to TRBD1 (5 bases). The CDR3 length is 14 residues. Germline CDR1 LGHNT, CDR2 FRNRAP. Trimming removed 4 bases at V and 4 bases at J, with 14 bases between. CDR3 residues: CASGWGIQDYEQYF. The CDR3 DNA is TGTGCTAGTGGTTGGGGCATACAGGATTACGAGCAGTACTTC.

This chain links TRBV6-5 with TRBJ2-7; D is uncertain. This CDR3 comprises 13 residues. Germline V gives CDR1 MNHEY, CDR2 SVGAGI. Trimming removed 6 bases from V and 2 bases from J, with 11 bases in between. CDR3: CASSHRGAYEQYF. DNA for the CDR3: TGTGCCAGCAGCCACCGCGGTGCCTACGAGCAGTACTTC.

This chain uses TRBV7-6 with TRBJ2-3; D is unresolved. The V gene's germline CDR1 is SGHVS and CDR2 FNYEAQ. Between the trimmed V and J ends, which lost 1 base and 5 bases, there was a span of 13 bases. CDR3 size: 15 residues. The CDR3 is CASSLERVTQDTQYF. The CDR3 bases are TGTGCCAGCAGCTTAGAACGGGTGACTCAAGATACGCAGTATTTT. The variable domain in full, with the rest retrieved from reference TRBV7-6 and TRBJ2-3, is GAGVSQSPRYKVTKRGQDVALRCDPISGHVSLYWYRQALGQGPEFLTYFNYEAQQDKSGLPNDRFSAERPEGSISTLTIQRTEQRDSAMYRCASSLERVTQDTQYFGPGTRLTVL.

The genes are TRBV29-1 and TRBJ2-3; weak D call: TRBD1 (6 bases). Trimming pared 4 bases from V and 2 bases from J, leaving 16 bases between. From germline, CDR1 is SQVTM and CDR2 ANQGSEA. The length of the CDR3 is 15 residues. In DNA, the CDR3 is TGCAGCGTTGTAACCTTACAGGGAACCACAGATACGCAGTATTTT. It is translated as CSVVTLQGTTDTQYF.

This chain uses TRBV10-2 with TRBJ2-3; D is unclear. V was shortened by 8 bases and J by 0 bases, with 12 bases between the two germline ends. The CDR3 is made up of 14 amino acids. Germline CDR1 is WSHSY and CDR2 is SAAADI. CDR3: CASGETPSTDTQYF. CDR3 nucleotides: TGCGCCAGCGGAGAAACACCCAGCACAGATACGCAGTATTTT.

The genes are TRBV9 and TRBJ2-5, with 8 nucleotides matching TRBD2. The junction had 8 bases not matched to a gene; V was cut back by 0 bases and J by 1 base. Germline V gives CDR1 SGDLS, CDR2 YYNGEE. The CDR3 has 17 residues. The CDR3 region is CASSVDGGAMVQETQYF. The CDR3 bases are TGTGCCAGCAGCGTAGACGGGGGGGCAATGGTCCAAGAGACCCAGTACTTC.

CDR3 DNA: TGTGCCTCCGGAGGGCACACTGAAGCTTTCTTT. Residues: CASGGHTEAFF. The chain employs TRBV2 and TRBJ1-1; D is undetermined. V dropped 11 bases and J dropped 3 bases, with 10 bases sitting between them. Germline V gives CDR1 SNHLY, CDR2 FYNNEI. The CDR3 contains 11 residues.

This chain uses TRBV30 with TRBJ1-4, with a tentative D call TRBD1 (6 bases). This CDR3 is 16 amino acids long. Per germline, CDR1 GTSNPN and CDR2 SVGIG (reference sequence). The V end was cut by 5 bases, the J end by 8 bases, with 24 bases between. CDR3 sequence: CAWPPSLGAKGEKLFF. CDR3 nucleotide sequence: TGTGCCTGGCCGCCCTCTTTGGGGGCGAAGGGGGAAAAACTGTTTTTT.

This chain joins TRBV27 and TRBJ1-5, with TRBD1 as a possible D gene (5 bases). Trimming removed 2 bases from V and 4 bases from J, with 12 bases in between. CDR3 length: 15 residues. The germline gives CDR1 MNHEY, CDR2 SMNVEV (reference sequence). CDR3 DNA sequence: TGTGCCAGCAGTTTAGTAGGGGAAGTGAATCAGCCCCAGCATTTT. Translation: CASSLVGEVNQPQHF.

The rearrangement uses TRBV10-3 and TRBJ2-3; D is perhaps TRBD2 (6 bases). Trimming removed 0 bases at V and 5 bases at J, with 18 bases between. Germline V gene data show CDR1 as ENHRY and CDR2 as SYGVKD. The CDR3 totals 17 residues. The CDR3 DNA follows: TGTGCCATCAGTGAGTCGGGAGGTACAGGCCCAGGAGATACGCAGTATTTT. It encodes CAISESGGTGPGDTQYF.